This record concerns one TCR beta chain sequence. The antigen remains unidentified. The sample belongs to a study of T cell responses to AZD1222 COVID-19 vaccine. The study's findings and limits: Increased Spike-specific TCR breadth and depth were observed after two AZD1222 doses. It was only after the peak T cell response that any repertoires were sampled.

Produced via immunoSEQ multiplex PCR; TCRdb's table is partial and in-frame only. The sample records about 120,000 clones, approximately 90% being singletons. The specimen was peripheral blood, collected on day 0 of AZD1222 vaccination. This sequence originates from an adult in good health.

In DNA, the CDR3 is TGTGCCAGCAGGTCGGGACAGGCGGGGACCTACGAGCAGTACTTC. It specifies CASRSGQAGTYEQYF. The V call is TRBV28, the J call TRBJ2-7, with 8 bases matching TRBD1. J lost 2 bases, V lost 6 bases, and 9 bases had no gene match. The CDR3 contains 15 residues. Germline CDR1 is MDHEN and CDR2 is SYDVKM. The whole variable domain, filled in from reference TRBV28 and TRBJ2-7, reads DVKVTQSSRYLVKRTGEKVFLECVQDMDHENMFWYRQDPGLGLRLIYFSYDVKMKEKGDIPEGYSVSREKKERFSLILESASTNQTSMYLCASRSGQAGTYEQYFGPGTRLTVT.